This entry features one T cell receptor (beta chain) sequence. This entry belongs to a study of technical replicates of blood from several donors. Per the germline V gene, CDR1 is SGHTA and CDR2 is FQGNSA. The CDR3 is 17 residues long. The V gene end was trimmed by 5 bases and the J gene end by 7 bases; junction bases not matched to a gene: 15. The assay was immunoSEQ multiplex PCR, and TCRdb's table has in-frame clones only and misses some. The data hold 55,000 to 75,000 clones, with around 91% observed a single time. The sequence came from a human donor in good health. Some clones in this sample may be carry-over from other donors' samples. The rearrangement joins TRBV7-2 to TRBJ2-7; the match to TRBD2 covers 12 bases. Sequencing was done on a sample of PBMCs. The CDR3 is CASSRGMLAGGPGEQYF. The DNA for the CDR3 is TGTGCCAGCAGCCGGGGGATGCTAGCGGGGGGGCCAGGGGAGCAGTACTTC.